Below, 9 T cell receptor beta chains from the same sample are listed, as sequenced in a study of blood T cell repertoires in COVID-19. TCRdb's table, derived via immunoSEQ multiplex PCR, lists solely in-frame clones and lacks some. The table records more than 90,000 clones, 85% of them present only once. The sample comprised peripheral blood. All receptors derive from a man of 80 years or more with acute or convalescent COVID-19.

This sequence joins TRBV19 and TRBJ2-1, with D possibly being TRBD1 (6 bases). V gave up 4 bases and J gave up 5 bases, with 12 bases separating them. The CDR3 loop spans 14 amino acids. Germline assignment: CDR1 LNHDA and CDR2 SQIVND (reference sequence). In DNA form, the CDR3 reads TGTGCCAGTAGTACAGGGGCGGTCGACAATGAGCAGTTCTTC. This encodes CASSTGAVDNEQFF.

V gene TRBV19 combines with J gene TRBJ1-4; D is possibly TRBD1 (5 bases). Germline V lookup: CDR1 LNHDA, CDR2 SQIVND (reference sequence). The ends were cut back, 6 bases at V and 4 bases at J, with 12 bases in the middle. The CDR3 runs 14 residues. CDR3 sequence: CASSNRRLNEKLFF. The CDR3 bases are TGTGCCAGTAGCAACAGGAGACTTAATGAAAAACTGTTTTTT.

This chain connects TRBV2 to TRBJ2-7, with 11 nucleotides matching TRBD2. The V and J ends lost 5 bases and 3 bases, in that order; junction bases with no gene match: 6. Germline lookup yields CDR1 SNHLY and CDR2 FYNNEI. This CDR3 has 15 residues. The CDR3 protein is CASSTSGSVFYEQYF. The CDR3, as DNA: TGTGCCAGCAGTACTAGCGGGAGTGTTTTCTACGAGCAGTACTTC.

CDR3 sequence reads: CASSQTSGSTDTQYF. CDR3 bases: TGTGCCAGCAGCCAAACTAGCGGGAGTACAGATACGCAGTATTTT. The chain recombines TRBV4-2 with TRBJ2-3, with 11 bases fitting TRBD2. V lost 2 bases, J lost 3 bases, and 1 base stayed unmatched. CDR3 length: 15 amino acids. Germline V gene data show CDR1 as LGHNA and CDR2 as YNFKEQ.

This chain connects TRBV11-2 to TRBJ1-2; the D gene is possibly TRBD1 (6 bases). Trimming took off 6 bases at V and 8 bases at J, with 16 bases between the two ends. The germline V gene has CDR1 SGHAT and CDR2 FQNNGV. The CDR3 sequence is 13 residues long. CDR3 sequence reads: CASRERQVGGYTF. In DNA form, the CDR3 reads TGTGCCAGCAGGGAGAGACAGGTCGGAGGCTACACCTTC.

This chain uses TRBV6-6 with TRBJ2-4; 8 bases are shared with TRBD1. V shed 2 bases, J shed 3 bases, and the junction held 6 bases outside the gene matches. The CDR3 has 16 residues. Germline V gene data show CDR1 as MNHNY and CDR2 as SVGAGI (reference sequence). The CDR3 sequence: CASSYTLTGVKNIQYF. The CDR3 coding sequence is TGTGCCAGCAGTTACACCCTGACAGGGGTCAAAAACATTCAGTACTTC.

The V and J genes are TRBV19 and TRBJ1-5; TRBD1 matches at 10 bases. V was clipped by 6 bases and J by 4 bases; unmatched bases: 6. The CDR3 loop spans 15 amino acids. Germline V gene data show CDR1 as LNHDA and CDR2 as SQIVND (reference sequence). CDR3 residues: CASRWDRGTNQPQHF. The CDR3 bases are TGTGCCAGTAGATGGGACAGGGGTACTAATCAGCCCCAGCATTTT.

This clone was observed once. The rearrangement joins TRBV19 to TRBJ1-2; D perhaps matches TRBD1 (6 bases). Germline V lookup: CDR1 LNHDA, CDR2 SQIVND (reference sequence). The CDR3 runs 12 residues. V was clipped by 4 bases and J by 3 bases, with 6 bases between them. The CDR3 DNA reads TGTGCCAGTAGTACAGGGGACTATGGCTACACCTTC. This sequence encodes CASSTGDYGYTF. Full variable domain (outside the CDR3, taken from reference TRBV19 and TRBJ1-2): DGGITQSPKYLFRKEGQNVTLSCEQNLNHDAMYWYRQDPGQGLRLIYYSQIVNDFQKGDIAEGYSVSREKKESFPLTVTSAQKNPTAFYLCASSTGDYGYTFGSGTRLTVV.

The chain is built from TRBV5-4 and TRBJ2-3; possibly TRBD1 for D (6 bases). The CDR3 is 14 amino acids. Germline lookup yields CDR1 SGHNT and CDR2 YYREEE (reference sequence). V was clipped by 3 bases and J by 7 bases, with 15 bases between them. The CDR3 region is CASSSRSGTNTQYF. The CDR3 nucleotides are TGTGCCAGCAGCTCCAGATCCGGGACAAATACGCAGTATTTT.